This TCR beta chain was captured in a study of the immune and genomic landscape of osteosarcoma (TCRdb year 2020). Study-wide context: A total of roughly 47 pediatric and adult patients with high-grade osteosarcoma made up the overall cohort, and the median age at diagnosis was approximately 27 years (range roughly 5-81). To characterize the osteosarcoma immunogenomic landscape, the TCR sequencing results were combined with transcriptome, protein array and immunostaining data. A few patients contributed a couple of samples from the same tumor site. Poor-risk disease was overrepresented in the cohort, as 73% of patients had an unfavorable pathologic response to standard therapy and over 60% were deceased. To define immunogenic potential, the study profiled osteosarcoma specimens using whole genome, RNA and T-cell receptor sequencing, along with immunohistochemistry and reverse phase protein arrays. The goal of the study was to explain why immune checkpoint inhibitors have shown limited clinical activity in osteosarcoma. In the overall cohort, 60% of patients were male, and approximately 78% had localized disease at diagnosis. The study at large found these results: Overall, productive TCR clonality was low, with an average of 0.09 and a maximum of 0.3, which suggests limited T-cell clonal expansion. Clonality benchmarks were derived from external normal skin and healthy peripheral blood data rather than from matched normal tissue. Higher TCR productive clonality was observed in the immune-hot C3 cluster than in the cold C1 cluster, although TCR productive clonality remained low overall. In five cases, a single hyperexpanded clone dominated the repertoire, and each of these five cases had fewer than 100 T-cell clonotypes. Along with the frozen tumor specimens, matched blood was collected from just a couple of patients. Because osteosarcoma is rare and all possible samples were collected, sample size was not determined by any statistical method.

Post-treatment primary, local recurrence and metastasis tumors from poor-prognosis patients were used as specimens. This clone showed up just a few times. Its antigen is still unknown. Within one base of it there is no much larger clone, and no base qualities were kept. Trimming takes 4 bases from V and 0 bases from J, and the germline ends sit 18 bases apart. Inclusive of the bounding cysteine and phenylalanine, the CDR3 is 17 residues long. The DNA shown is the 51-base CDR3, in frame from base 1. According to the germline V gene (reference sequence), CDR1 reads SGHNT and CDR2 reads YYREEE. The ImmunoSEQ Assay (Adaptive Biotechnologies) was used to immunosequence the CDR3 regions of the TCR beta chain. As for the original processing: TCRB rearrangements, read counts, read proportions and gene usage were exported through the ImmunoSEQ Analyzer platform. T-cell clonality was calculated on productive rearrangements as 1 minus Pielou's evenness. In the clonal space homeostasis analysis, clonotypes were sorted into rare, small, medium, large or hyperexpanded (0.01 to 1 of the repertoire) bins. TCR productive clonality was compared across immune clusters C1, C2 and C3 using the Wilcoxon rank sum test. Drawn from immuneACCESS, this table holds only the in-frame rearrangements with V and J called that TCRdb kept. Clones are partly lost; checked studies trace under half to an unresolved V gene and leave the rest unexplained. V, J and clone size are taken as reported in that table, and D and trimming were inferred from the DNA itself. This sample has around 2,500 clones in its table, and approximately 70% of those were observed once. The ten largest clones take up about 13% of the sample.

This clonotype was sampled from a human donor with osteosarcoma. The chain links TRBV5-4 with TRBJ2-3; the best D guess is TRBD1, with 5 bases matching. Sequencing was done on a sample of osteosarcoma tumor tissue from the lung. The nucleotides are TGTGCCAGCAGCCTTTCCGCAGGGCGATCTAGCACAGATACGCAGTATTTT. Translated, this is CASSLSAGRSSTDTQYF.